In this sample, the clone carrying this TCR beta chain turned up a few times. What it recognizes is unknown. Stated treatment: approximately nine-day PBMC culture with coronavirus spike peptide pools or control peptides (ViraFEST assay). With the Oncomine TCR Beta short-read assay, DNA from cultured CD4+ T cells was sequenced. TCRdb reanalysed the PCR reads using MiXCR and keeps one entry per CDR3 protein. The data show more than 13,000 distinct CDR3 sequences, around 60% seen once. The data originate from a study of vaccination and CD4 T cells after COVID-19. Findings of the study overall: Convalescent patients' clones that were vaccine-specific were spike mono-reactive in 304 of 307 cases.

The length of the CDR3 is 15 residues. Trimming pared 0 bases from V and 1 base from J, leaving 9 bases between. From germline, CDR1 is MNHEY and CDR2 SVGAGI. Sequencing was done on a sample of CD4+ T cells from blood, cultured in vitro. The chain couples TRBV6-5 to TRBJ1-1; D call uncertain. The receptor was derived from a human donor who had recovered from COVID-19. The CDR3 reads CASSYSAAGNTEAFF. CDR3 nucleotides: TGTGCCAGCAGTTACTCGGCAGCCGGGAACACTGAAGCTTTCTTT.